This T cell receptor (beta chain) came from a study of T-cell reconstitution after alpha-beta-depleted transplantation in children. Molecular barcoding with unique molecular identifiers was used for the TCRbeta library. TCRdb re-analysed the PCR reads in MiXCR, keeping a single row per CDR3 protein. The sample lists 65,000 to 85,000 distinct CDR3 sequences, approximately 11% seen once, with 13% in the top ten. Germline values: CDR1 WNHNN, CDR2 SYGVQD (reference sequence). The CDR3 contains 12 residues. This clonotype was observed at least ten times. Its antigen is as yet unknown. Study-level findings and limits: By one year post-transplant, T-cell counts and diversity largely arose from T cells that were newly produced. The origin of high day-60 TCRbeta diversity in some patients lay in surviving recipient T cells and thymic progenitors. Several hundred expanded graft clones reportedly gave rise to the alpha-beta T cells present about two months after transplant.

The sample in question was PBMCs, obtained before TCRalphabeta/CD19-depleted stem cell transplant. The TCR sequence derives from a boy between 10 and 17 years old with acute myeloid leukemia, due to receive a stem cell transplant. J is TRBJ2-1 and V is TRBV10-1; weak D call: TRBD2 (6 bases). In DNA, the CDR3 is TGCGCTAGGAGGGGCCCCTACAATGAGCAGTTCTTC. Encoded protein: CARRGPYNEQFF.